These T cell receptor beta chains were read from a single sample in a study of control samples from healthy donors and cancer patients. Some clones are missing from TCRdb's copy, which holds only in-frame ones; the method was immunoSEQ multiplex PCR. The sample includes roughly 55,000 clones, more than 85% seen only once; the top ten take 1.5% to 2%. Sample: PBMCs. The receptors originated from a man aged 35 to 55 with colorectal cancer. Each CDR3 is given with its conserved first and last residue. The D gene is left open where the match is weak. Where a row states a size, it is once, few, many or the class of an expanded clone; other rows omit it.

cdr3_nt,cdr3_aa,d_call,j_call,clone_size,v_call
TGTGCCAGCAGTTTCCAAATGAACACTGAAGCTTTCTTT,CASSFQMNTEAFF,NA,TRBJ1-1,NA,TRBV6-5
TGTGCCAGCAGGATCAGCGGGGCCGCATACAATGAGCAGTTCTTC,CASRISGAAYNEQFF,TRBD2,TRBJ2-1,NA,TRBV27
TGTGCCAGTAGAGGGGTTAGCGGGGGCCGGGAGACCCAGTACTTC,CASRGVSGGRETQYF,TRBD2,TRBJ2-5,NA,TRBV19
TGTGCCAGCAGCGGGAGGGACAGCCAACCACCCCTCCACTTT,CASSGRDSQPPLHF,TRBD1,TRBJ1-6,NA,TRBV9
TGTGCCAGCAGTGACTGGGGGGGGGCAGGTCCCGGCTACACCTTC,CASSDWGGAGPGYTF,NA,TRBJ1-2,NA,TRBV6-6
TGTGCCAGCAGTTTAAGGGGGTTAGGCAATCAGCCCCAGCATTTT,CASSLRGLGNQPQHF,NA,TRBJ1-5,NA,TRBV27
TGTGCCAGCTCACCCCCGAACAAGCAGGGGTGGTTCTTC,CASSPPNKQGWFF,NA,TRBJ2-1,NA,TRBV18
TGCGCCAGCAGCTTGGAGGGGGTAGCTACGGGCACTGAAGCTTTCTTT,CASSLEGVATGTEAFF,NA,TRBJ1-1,NA,TRBV5-1
TGTGCCAGCAGCTTTCAGTCGACCTACGAGCAGTACTTC,CASSFQSTYEQYF,NA,TRBJ2-7,NA,TRBV7-3
TGCAGTGCTGCGCCCACAGATACGCAGTATTTT,CSAAPTDTQYF,NA,TRBJ2-3,NA,TRBV20-1
TGTGCCAGCAGCGCCCAGACTGCTGGAAACACCATATATTTT,CASSAQTAGNTIYF,NA,TRBJ1-3,NA,TRBV9
TGTGCCAGTAGCACCAGAGACAGGGTGAACACTGAAGCTTTCTTT,CASSTRDRVNTEAFF,TRBD1,TRBJ1-1,once,TRBV19
TGCGCCAGCAGCCGGGAACAGGAGAACTACGAGCAGTACTTC,CASSREQENYEQYF,NA,TRBJ2-7,NA,TRBV4-1
TGTGCCAGCAGCGTAGAAGACTCCTCAAGCACAGATACGCAGTATTTT,CASSVEDSSSTDTQYF,NA,TRBJ2-3,NA,TRBV9
TGTGCCAGCAGTAAACAGGGAAACACCGGGGAGCTGTTTTTT,CASSKQGNTGELFF,NA,TRBJ2-2,NA,TRBV6-5
TGTGCCAGCAGTTTCCAAGGGTCACCCCTCCACTTT,CASSFQGSPLHF,NA,TRBJ1-6,NA,TRBV27
TGTGCCAGCAGCGATCGGACAGGATGGGACACTGAAGCTTTCTTT,CASSDRTGWDTEAFF,TRBD1,TRBJ1-1,few,TRBV7-3
TGTGCCAGCAGCCAAGATAGGGGCAGGGGGGAGCTGTTTTTT,CASSQDRGRGELFF,NA,TRBJ2-2,NA,TRBV3-1/TRBV3-2
TGTGCCAGCAGCTTAGTAGCTAGCGGGGGGGCCAGGGCAGATACGCAGTATTTT,CASSLVASGGARADTQYF,TRBD2,TRBJ2-3,NA,TRBV7-8